Shown below are 10 T cell receptor beta chains from a single sample sequenced in a study of graft-versus-host responses after intestinal transplantation (dated by TCRdb to 2020 to 2022). Receptor libraries were prepared by the immunoSEQ multiplex PCR assay. Entries here come from immuneACCESS through TCRdb and include only in-frame sequences with V and J called. Some clones fail to appear in such tables; in the studies checked, an unresolved V gene covers under half of the shortfall, and the cause of the remainder is unknown. Counted in this sample were fewer than 30,000 clones; around 90% of them appeared once. The ten top clones hold around a tenth of the sample. The input for sequencing was PBMCs, taken around 61 weeks after intestinal transplantation. These receptors all stem from a human patient who received an intestinal transplant, so some T cells may come from the graft donor.

J is TRBJ2-1 and V is TRBV4-1; D gene unclear. The germline V gene encodes CDR1 MGHRA and CDR2 YSYEKL. This CDR3 has 16 amino acids. The V end lost 2 bases, the J end lost 4 bases, and 15 bases lay between the germline ends. The DNA of the CDR3 is TGCGCCAGCAGCCAAAAATTTAGGAATAATTACAATGAGCAGTTCTTC. It encodes CASSQKFRNNYNEQFF.

The chain employs TRBV27 and TRBJ2-1; either TRBD1 or TRBD2 may fit D (6 bases each). Germline V gene lookup returns CDR1 MNHEY and CDR2 SMNVEV (reference sequence). The V gene lost 9 bases and the J gene lost 8 bases, with 14 bases spanning the gap. The CDR3 is 12 amino acids. The chain's CDR3 is CASRWGAYEQFF. CDR3 nucleotide sequence: TGTGCCAGTCGTTGGGGGGCCTATGAGCAGTTCTTC.

The chain employs TRBV6-5 and TRBJ2-3; a weak D match, TRBD1 (6 bases). Per germline, CDR1 MNHEY and CDR2 SVGAGI. Trimming stripped 6 bases from V and 4 bases from J, with 11 bases between. This CDR3 comprises 13 residues. The CDR3 sequence: CASRGGPADTQYF. The CDR3 DNA reads as TGTGCCAGCAGAGGGGGACCGGCAGATACGCAGTATTTT.

This chain links TRBV7-2 with TRBJ2-7; no clear D. The CDR3 runs 13 residues. Per the germline V gene, CDR1 is SGHTA and CDR2 is FQGNSA. V shed 5 bases and J shed 1 base, with 9 bases lying between them. The CDR3 loop is CASSIDESYEQYF. The DNA of the CDR3 is TGTGCCAGCAGCATCGACGAATCCTACGAGCAGTACTTC.

The genes are TRBV7-6 and TRBJ2-3; D assignment may be TRBD1 or TRBD2 (6 bases each). CDR1 and CDR2 (germline): SGHVS, FNYEAQ. The CDR3 spans 15 residues. Trimming removed 1 base from V and 2 bases from J, with 10 bases in between. The chain's CDR3 is CASSLVGGYTDTQYF. The CDR3 coding sequence is TGTGCCAGCAGCTTAGTAGGGGGGTACACAGATACGCAGTATTTT.

The chain has TRBV27 and TRBJ2-1; 7 bases match TRBD2. This CDR3 comprises 15 residues. V lost 1 base, J lost 6 bases, and 6 bases stayed unmatched. The germline V gene has CDR1 MNHEY and CDR2 SMNVEV (reference sequence). CDR3 amino acids: CASSLYRASGNEQFF. CDR3 DNA sequence: TGTGCCAGCAGTTTATATAGGGCTAGCGGCAATGAGCAGTTCTTC.

The chain carries TRBV7-2 and TRBJ2-7, with 7 nucleotides matching TRBD2. The CDR3 is made up of 14 amino acids. Germline CDR1 SGHTA, CDR2 FQGNSA. Trimming took 2 bases from V and 2 from J; bases not matched to a gene: 3. CDR3 coding DNA: TGTGCCAGCAGCTTAAAGCGGGATACCTACGAGCAGTACTTC. Protein sequence: CASSLKRDTYEQYF.

The V and J genes are TRBV15 and TRBJ1-5; D is undetermined. V was cut by 1 base and J by 5 bases, with 9 bases left in between. The CDR3 loop spans 14 amino acids. Per the germline V gene, CDR1 is LNHNV and CDR2 is YYDKDF (reference sequence). The CDR3 loop reads CATSRGGEYQPQHF. The CDR3 nucleotides are TGTGCCACCAGCAGAGGAGGAGAATATCAGCCCCAGCATTTT. The full variable domain, in which reference TRBV15 and TRBJ1-5 provide the parts outside the CDR3, is DAMVIQNPRYQVTQFGKPVTLSCSQTLNHNVMYWYQQKSSQAPKLLFHYYDKDFNNEADTPDNFQSRRPNTSFCFLDIRSPGLGDTAMYLCATSRGGEYQPQHFGDGTRLSIL.

The V and J genes are TRBV25-1 and TRBJ2-3; no reliable D call. Germline lookup yields CDR1 MGHDK and CDR2 SYGVNS. Trimming removed 2 bases at V and 0 bases at J, with 18 bases between. CDR3 length equals 18 residues. CDR3 nucleotides: TGTGCCAGCAGTGAAGAGGTGCTCAGAGTTTTTAGCACAGATACGCAGTATTTT. Residues: CASSEEVLRVFSTDTQYF.

V and J are TRBV4-1 and TRBJ2-7; 8 positions match TRBD1. V lost 0 bases and J lost 5; bases outside the gene matches: 12. The CDR3 contains 17 residues. The germline V gene has CDR1 MGHRA and CDR2 YSYEKL. The CDR3 loop is CASSQEGQVAGGDEQYF. The DNA of the CDR3 is TGCGCCAGCAGCCAAGAGGGACAGGTGGCCGGGGGAGACGAGCAGTACTTC.